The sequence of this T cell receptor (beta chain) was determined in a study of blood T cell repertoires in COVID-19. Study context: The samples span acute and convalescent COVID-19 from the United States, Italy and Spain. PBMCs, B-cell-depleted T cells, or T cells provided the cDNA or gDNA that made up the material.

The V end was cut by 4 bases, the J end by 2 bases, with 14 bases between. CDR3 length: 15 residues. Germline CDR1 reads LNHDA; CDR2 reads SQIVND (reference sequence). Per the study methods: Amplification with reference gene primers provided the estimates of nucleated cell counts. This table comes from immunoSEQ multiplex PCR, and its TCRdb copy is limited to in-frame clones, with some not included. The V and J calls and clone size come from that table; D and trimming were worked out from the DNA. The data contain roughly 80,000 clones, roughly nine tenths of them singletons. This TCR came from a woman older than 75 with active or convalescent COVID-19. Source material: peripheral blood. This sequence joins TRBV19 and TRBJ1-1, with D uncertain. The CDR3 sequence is CASSTWAYGNTEAFF. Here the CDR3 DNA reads TGTGCCAGTAGTACATGGGCGTACGGCAACACTGAAGCTTTCTTT.